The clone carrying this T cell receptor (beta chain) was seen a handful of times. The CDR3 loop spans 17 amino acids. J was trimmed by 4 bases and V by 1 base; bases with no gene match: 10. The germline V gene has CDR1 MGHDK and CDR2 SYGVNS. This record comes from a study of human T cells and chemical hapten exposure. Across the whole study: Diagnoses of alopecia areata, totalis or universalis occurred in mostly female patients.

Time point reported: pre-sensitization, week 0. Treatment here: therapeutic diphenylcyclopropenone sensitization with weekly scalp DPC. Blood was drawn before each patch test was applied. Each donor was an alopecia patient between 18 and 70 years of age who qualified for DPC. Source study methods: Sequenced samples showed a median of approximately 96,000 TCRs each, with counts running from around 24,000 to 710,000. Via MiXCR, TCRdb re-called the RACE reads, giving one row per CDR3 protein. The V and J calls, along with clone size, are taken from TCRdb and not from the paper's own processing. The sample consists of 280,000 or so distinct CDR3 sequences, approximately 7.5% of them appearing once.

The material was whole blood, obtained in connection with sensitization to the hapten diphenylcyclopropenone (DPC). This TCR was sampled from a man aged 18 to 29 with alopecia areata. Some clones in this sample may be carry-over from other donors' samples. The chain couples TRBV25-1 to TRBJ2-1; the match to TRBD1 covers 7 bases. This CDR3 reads CASSESPGTAQYNEQFF. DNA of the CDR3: TGTGCCAGCAGTGAATCTCCCGGGACAGCCCAATACAATGAGCAGTTCTTC. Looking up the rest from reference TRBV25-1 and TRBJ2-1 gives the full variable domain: EADIYQTPRYLVIGTGKKITLECSQTMGHDKMYWYQQDPGMELHLIHYSYGVNSTEKGDLSSESTVSRIRTEHFPLTLESARPSHTSQYLCASSESPGTAQYNEQFFGPGTRLTVL.